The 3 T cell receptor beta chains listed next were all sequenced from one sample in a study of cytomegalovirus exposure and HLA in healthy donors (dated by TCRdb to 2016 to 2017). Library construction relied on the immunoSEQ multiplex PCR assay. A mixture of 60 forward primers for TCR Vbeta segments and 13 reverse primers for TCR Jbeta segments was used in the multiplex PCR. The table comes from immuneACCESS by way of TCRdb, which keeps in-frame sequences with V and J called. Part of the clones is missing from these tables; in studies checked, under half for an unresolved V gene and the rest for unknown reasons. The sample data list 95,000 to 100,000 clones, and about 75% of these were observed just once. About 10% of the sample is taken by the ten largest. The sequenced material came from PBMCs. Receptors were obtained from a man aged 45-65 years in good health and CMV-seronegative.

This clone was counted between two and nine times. The CDR3 DNA follows: TGTGCCAGCAGGCAGGGATCTGGGGAAAAACTGTTTTTT. Translated, it gives CASRQGSGEKLFF. J is TRBJ1-4 and V is TRBV2; TRBD1 might be the D (5 bases). The CDR3 length is 13 residues. V was pared by 6 bases and J by 8 bases, with 13 bases between. CDR1 SNHLY and CDR2 FYNNEI come from the germline V gene.

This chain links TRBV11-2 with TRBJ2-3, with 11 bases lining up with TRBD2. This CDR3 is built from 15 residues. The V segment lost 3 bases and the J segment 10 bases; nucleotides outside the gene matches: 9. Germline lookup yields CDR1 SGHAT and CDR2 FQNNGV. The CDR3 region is CASSLGPSGRFSQYF. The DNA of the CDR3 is TGTGCCAGCAGCTTGGGGCCTAGCGGGAGGTTTTCGCAGTATTTT.

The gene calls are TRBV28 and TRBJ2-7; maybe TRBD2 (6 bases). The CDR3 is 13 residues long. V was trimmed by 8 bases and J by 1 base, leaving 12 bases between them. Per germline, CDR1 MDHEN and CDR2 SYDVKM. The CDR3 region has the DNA TGTGCCAGCCGGGAGACGGAGTCCTACGAGCAGTACTTC. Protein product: CASRETESYEQYF.